These T cell receptor beta chains were read from a single sample in a study of tumor-infiltrating lymphocytes in primary liver carcinoma. In TCRdb, the multiplex PCR reads were re-called with MiXCR into one record per CDR3 protein. The sample has a few hundred thousand distinct CDR3 sequences, 45% to 70% seen once; the top ten hold around 15%. Specimen: peripheral blood. The receptors come from a woman aged 25 to 39 with primary liver carcinoma and hepatitis B virus infection. CDR3s include the opening cysteine and the closing phenylalanine or tryptophan. A D gene is named only where the DNA matches it firmly. Only part of the rows carry a size: once, few, many, or a class if the clone is expanded.

-	TRBJ2-2	TRBV6-6	TRBD2	TGTGCCGGCCTTCGGGGGGGTACCGGGGAGCTGTTTTTT	CAGLRGGTGELFF
medium-sized	TRBJ2-5	TRBV5-6	-	TGTGCCAGCAGCCGGACCAGCCGCGAGACCCAGTACTTC	CASSRTSRETQYF
many	TRBJ2-7	TRBV6-2/TRBV6-3	-	TGTGCCAGCAGTGATATACAGGGCCCAGCCTACGAGCAGTACTTC	CASSDIQGPAYEQYF
many	TRBJ1-3	TRBV12-3/TRBV12-4	-	TGTGCCAGCAGTTTGGGTGAAAACACCATATATTTT	CASSLGENTIYF
once	TRBJ2-7	TRBV12-5	TRBD1	TGTGCTAGTGGTTTGGGCGACAGGGCCGCGTACGAGCAGTACTTC	CASGLGDRAAYEQYF
-	TRBJ1-5	TRBV11-2	-	TGTGCCAGCAGCCCGGGAATGGGCAGTTATATCAATCAGCCCCAGCATTTC	CASSPGMGSYINQPQHF
many	TRBJ2-1	TRBV6-6	-	TGTGCCAGCAGTCCCTCTTCTGCCGAGCAGTTCTTC	CASSPSSAEQFF
-	TRBJ2-1	TRBV29-1	-	TGCAGCGTGGCTTTAGGCGGGGTCGAGCACAATGAGCAGTTCTTC	CSVALGGVEHNEQFF
-	TRBJ2-2	TRBV29-1	-	TGCAGCGTTGAAGAGGGGTATAGCGGAACCATCGGGGAGCTGTTTTTT	CSVEEGYSGTIGELFF
-	TRBJ1-3	TRBV6-6	TRBD1	TGTGCCAGTAGTGCGGCGACAGGGTTCGGAAGCACCATATATTTT	CASSAATGFGSTIYF
few	TRBJ1-5	TRBV12-3/TRBV12-4	-	TGTGCCAGCAGCAAGGGGGTAAGCAATCAGCCCCAGCATTTT	CASSKGVSNQPQHF
many	TRBJ1-5	TRBV7-8	-	TGTGCCAGCAGCCCCTTCCTTGGGGGCCAGCCCCAGCATTTT	CASSPFLGGQPQHF
few	TRBJ2-1	TRBV4-1	-	TGCGCCAGCAGCCCCAGAAGCCACTACTCCTACAATGAGCAGTTCTTC	CASSPRSHYSYNEQFF
-	TRBJ2-3	TRBV4-1	-	TGCGCCAGCAGTCAGTACGTACAGGATATGCAGTATTTT	CASSQYVQDMQYF
many	TRBJ2-1	TRBV29-1	-	TGCAGCGTAACCCTAGCGTCTGAGCAGTTCTTC	CSVTLASEQFF
-	TRBJ2-3	TRBV6-6	-	TGTGCCAGCAGTTACTCAACAGGGTTCGAAGATACGCAGTATTTT	CASSYSTGFEDTQYF
many	TRBJ2-1	TRBV29-1	-	TGCAGCGTTGAAGATTTTCGGGAGCGGAACAATGAGCAGTTCTTC	CSVEDFRERNNEQFF
medium-sized	TRBJ2-3	TRBV11-2	-	TGTGCCAGCAGCTTAGGAGCAGATACGCAGTATTTT	CASSLGADTQYF
few	TRBJ1-1	TRBV6-1	-	TGTGCCAGCAGTTACTGGGGGGCTGAAGCTTTCTTT	CASSYWGAEAFF
many	TRBJ2-2	TRBV11-3	TRBD2	TGTGCCAGCAGCCGGGGGGGAAACACCGGGGAGCTGTTTTTT	CASSRGGNTGELFF
-	TRBJ2-1	TRBV5-1	TRBD2	TGCGCCAGCAGCTGGGACGTAGCGGGGATCTCCTACAATGAGCAGTTCTTC	CASSWDVAGISYNEQFF
-	TRBJ1-2	TRBV6-6	-	TGTGCCAGCAGTTACCCATCGTGTGGGGGCTATGGCTACACCTTC	CASSYPSCGGYGYTF
many	TRBJ2-1	TRBV11-3	-	TGTGCCAGCAGCTTAGTCGCGCAGGGGAGGAATGAGCAGTTCTTC	CASSLVAQGRNEQFF
-	TRBJ2-3	TRBV11-2	-	TGTGCCAGCAGCGCACAATCTCACACAGATACGCAGTATTTT	CASSAQSHTDTQYF
once	TRBJ2-4	TRBV7-9	TRBD1	TGTGCCAGCCAGGGGGCGGCCAAAAACATTCAGTACTTC	CASQGAAKNIQYF
many	TRBJ2-1	TRBV6-5	TRBD1	TGTGCCAGCAGTTACTTGACAGGGGGCGCCTACAATGAGCAGTTCTTC	CASSYLTGGAYNEQFF
-	TRBJ2-3	TRBV6-1	-	TGTGCCAGCAGTGAAACGCCGACAGCGTCGCAGTATTTT	CASSETPTASQYF
few	TRBJ1-4	TRBV5-5	-	TGTGCCAGCAGCCCTGACCTGGGGAAACTGTTTTTT	CASSPDLGKLFF
-	TRBJ2-3	TRBV4-1	-	TGCGCCAGCAGCCAAGGCCTCTGGACTACCGCGGAAGATACGCAGTATTTT	CASSQGLWTTAEDTQYF
many	TRBJ1-5	TRBV12-3/TRBV12-4	TRBD1	TGTGCCAGCAGTTTGGGACAGGGGGAATATCAGCCCCAGCATTTT	CASSLGQGEYQPQHF
-	TRBJ2-1	TRBV24-1	TRBD1	TGTGCCACCAGTGATTCCGGACAGGGGGTCAATGAGCAGTTCTTC	CATSDSGQGVNEQFF
-	TRBJ2-7	TRBV13	-	TGTGCCAGCAGCTTCAGTCCTAACAGGGAGCGATACTTC	CASSFSPNRERYF
-	TRBJ2-7	TRBV5-8	TRBD1	TGTGCCAGCAGCTTGTTTGGACAGGGAGCCGACGAACAGTACTTC	CASSLFGQGADEQYF
-	TRBJ1-1	TRBV5-5	TRBD1	TGTGCCAGCAGCTCCCAACAGGGGGTTGGCGGTGAAGCTTTCTTT	CASSSQQGVGGEAFF
few	TRBJ1-2	TRBV28	TRBD1	TGTGCCAGCAGCCCGGGACAGGACTATGGCTACACCTTC	CASSPGQDYGYTF
-	TRBJ1-1	TRBV14	-	TGTGTCAGCAGTCAAGTTAGTAAGGGGAACACTGAAGCTTTCTTT	CVSSQVSKGNTEAFF
many	TRBJ1-3	TRBV11-2	-	TGTGCCAGCAGCCCGACCGTATCCGGGGACACCATATATTTT	CASSPTVSGDTIYF